The entry that follows covers one T cell receptor (beta chain) sequence. Its specificity is unknown. This entry belongs to a study of beta chain features in type 1 diabetes. CDR1 SGHNT and CDR2 YYREEE come from the germline V gene (reference sequence). The V segment lost 1 base and the J segment 5 bases; nucleotides outside the gene matches: 1. This CDR3 has 13 residues. Regarding the study as a whole: Among patients, naive, central memory and Treg TCRB repertoires appeared more similar than among healthy donors. Type 1 diabetes patients had TCRB CDR3s that were shorter (moderately but significantly so) in all four CD4+ subsets.

The sequenced template was cDNA made from the entire isolated RNA. The table came from immunoSEQ multiplex PCR; TCRdb's copy has only in-frame clones and leaves some out. The profile shows a few hundred thousand clones, roughly 13% of them singletons. The chain links TRBV5-4 to TRBJ2-3; 7 nucleotides agree with TRBD1. This receptor was identified in a woman aged 18 to 35 with type 1 diabetes. Sequenced input: naive CD4+ T cells from blood. CDR3 amino acids: CASSLRGRDTQYF. Here the CDR3 DNA reads TGTGCCAGCAGCTTGAGGGGGCGAGATACGCAGTATTTT.